The 29 T cell receptor beta chains presented below share a single source sample, sequenced in a study of shared clonotypes between healthy human individuals. The naive CD8 population came from CD45RO-negative cells selected for CCR7, without terminally differentiated effector memory CD45RA+ cells. TCRdb keeps only in-frame clones here, not all; method: immunoSEQ multiplex PCR. Of roughly 2.1 million clones listed, roughly 91% are singletons. The sample was naive CD8+ T cells from PBMCs. The source is a man younger than 30 in good health. Some clones in this sample may be carry-over from other donors' samples.

The chain carries TRBV28 and TRBJ2-7; TRBD2 aligns across 12 bases. The CDR3 covers 17 residues. From germline, CDR1 is MDHEN and CDR2 SYDVKM. V trimming: 5 bases; J trimming: 5 bases; junction bases outside the gene matches: 13. The CDR3 here is CASSLPGLAGGPHEQYF. CDR3 nucleotides: TGTGCCAGCAGTCTCCCGGGACTAGCGGGTGGGCCCCACGAGCAGTACTTC. Drawing the rest from reference TRBV28 and TRBJ2-7, the complete variable domain is DVKVTQSSRYLVKRTGEKVFLECVQDMDHENMFWYRQDPGLGLRLIYFSYDVKMKEKGDIPEGYSVSREKKERFSLILESASTNQTSMYLCASSLPGLAGGPHEQYFGPGTRLTVT.

This chain links TRBV7-6 with TRBJ2-7; D gene ambiguous. Germline loops: CDR1 SGHVS, CDR2 FNYEAQ. The CDR3 contains 14 residues. The V end was cut by 5 bases, the J end by 4 bases, with 15 bases between. The CDR3 is CASSPPGPRYEQYF. DNA for the CDR3: TGTGCCAGCAGCCCCCCGGGCCCGCGGTACGAGCAGTACTTC.

The chain is built from TRBV9 and TRBJ2-7; D not resolved. The V and J ends lost 7 bases and 0 bases respectively, with 8 bases between them. The CDR3 runs 12 residues. CDR1 SGDLS and CDR2 YYNGEE come from the germline V gene. The CDR3 sequence is CASGPGSYEQYF. In nucleotides, the CDR3 is TGTGCCAGCGGGCCGGGCTCCTACGAGCAGTACTTC.

The gene calls are TRBV7-9 and TRBJ1-2; no definite D call. V was pared by 2 bases and J by 2 bases, with 9 bases between. The CDR3 runs to 14 residues. Germline lookup yields CDR1 SEHNR and CDR2 FQNEAQ (reference sequence). CDR3 nucleotide sequence: TGTGCCAGCAGCTTATCTCCAGACAACTATGGCTACACCTTC. Protein: CASSLSPDNYGYTF.

V and J are TRBV4-1 and TRBJ1-6; D remains ambiguous. CDR1 is MGHRA and CDR2 is YSYEKL in the germline V gene. This CDR3 is built from 14 residues. Trimming took off 4 bases at V and 8 bases at J, with 12 bases between the two ends. The CDR3 region is CASSPGRRDSPLHF. CDR3 bases: TGCGCCAGCAGCCCCGGTAGGAGAGATTCACCCCTCCACTTT.

The chain links TRBV28 to TRBJ1-5; 7 nucleotides match TRBD1. Germline CDR1 MDHEN, CDR2 SYDVKM. CDR3 length: 14 amino acids. Trimming cost V 3 bases and J 4 bases; bases outside gene matches: 3. For the CDR3, the DNA is TGTGCCAGCAGTTTCGTCAGGGGGAATCAGCCCCAGCATTTT. Its translation is CASSFVRGNQPQHF.

The J gene is TRBJ2-3, the V gene TRBV9; 7 bases map to TRBD2. The CDR3 has 14 amino acids. The V segment lost 5 bases and the J segment 4 bases; nucleotides outside the gene matches: 7. CDR1 and CDR2 (germline): SGDLS, YYNGEE. CDR3 in amino acids: CASSGKGGADTQYF. The CDR3 bases are TGTGCCAGCAGTGGAAAGGGAGGGGCAGATACGCAGTATTTT.

The chain recombines TRBV5-1 with TRBJ2-7, with D perhaps TRBD2 (6 bases). Trimming took 2 bases from V and 3 from J, leaving 15 bases between them. Germline V gives CDR1 SGHRS, CDR2 YFSETQ. The CDR3 sequence is 15 residues long. The CDR3 DNA reads TGCGCCAGCAGCTTTGGGCGGGACTCCAACTACGAGCAGTACTTC. Its translation is CASSFGRDSNYEQYF.

The chain is built from TRBV19 and TRBJ1-5; 10 bases are a match to TRBD1. Germline loops: CDR1 LNHDA, CDR2 SQIVND (reference sequence). After removal of 8 bases from V and 6 bases from J, the junction contained 10 bases not matched to a gene. The CDR3 length is 15 residues. CDR3 loop: CASLPRQGAIQPQHF. As DNA, the CDR3 is TGTGCCAGTCTGCCAAGACAGGGGGCCATTCAGCCCCAGCATTTT.

The chain's CDR3 is CASSSPGGVTEAFF. The CDR3 bases are TGCGCCAGCAGTTCCCCGGGAGGGGTCACTGAAGCTTTCTTT. The chain links TRBV10-2 to TRBJ1-1; perhaps TRBD1 as D (5 bases). Germline lookup yields CDR1 WSHSY and CDR2 SAAADI. The V gene lost 5 bases and the J gene lost 4 bases, with 14 bases spanning the gap. This CDR3 comprises 14 residues.

CDR3 bases: TGCGCCAGCAGCTTCATACAGGGATTGGGATTAGCGAACACCGGGGAGCTGTTTTTT. Protein: CASSFIQGLGLANTGELFF. The rearrangement joins TRBV5-1 to TRBJ2-2; weak D call: TRBD1 (6 bases). From germline, CDR1 is SGHRS and CDR2 YFSETQ. CDR3 length equals 19 residues. V lost 2 bases and J 0 bases, leaving 20 bases between the germline ends. The full variable domain, with the rest looked up from reference TRBV5-1 and TRBJ2-2, is KAGVTQTPRYLIKTRGQQVTLSCSPISGHRSVSWYQQTPGQGLQFLFEYFSETQRNKGNFPGRFSGRQFSNSRSEMNVSTLELGDSALYLCASSFIQGLGLANTGELFFGEGSRLTVL.

The rearrangement joins TRBV18 to TRBJ1-5, with a possible D match to TRBD1 (5 bases). This CDR3 is built from 18 residues. The V gene lost 3 bases and the J gene lost 0 bases, with 18 bases spanning the gap. CDR1 is KGHSH, CDR2 LQKENI, per germline. In DNA, the CDR3 is TGTGCCAGCTCACCTACCCGTCTTCTGGGGGATAGCAATCAGCCCCAGCATTTT. Protein: CASSPTRLLGDSNQPQHF.

The chain joins TRBV5-1 to TRBJ1-1, with D perhaps matching TRBD1 (5 bases). V was trimmed by 5 bases and J by 3 bases, leaving 17 bases between them. Germline CDR1 and CDR2: SGHRS and YFSETQ. The CDR3 is 15 residues long. The CDR3 bases are TGCGCCAGCAGTTACGACATGGGGGGGTACACTGAAGCTTTCTTT. Encoded protein: CASSYDMGGYTEAFF.

This clone has a handful of counts. The chain combines TRBV16 with TRBJ1-5; D is possibly TRBD1 (5 bases). The CDR3 runs 16 residues. V was trimmed by 6 bases and J by 2 bases, leaving 17 bases between them. Germline CDR1 KGHSY, CDR2 FQNENV. The CDR3 nucleotides read TGTGCCAGCAGTCTGGGGGTCGTGAATGGCAATCAGCCCCAGCATTTT. As protein: CASSLGVVNGNQPQHF.

V and J are TRBV27 and TRBJ1-1; TRBD1 is a possible D gene (6 bases). The CDR3 length is 14 residues. V was trimmed by 8 bases and J by 4 bases, leaving 17 bases between them. From germline, CDR1 is MNHEY and CDR2 SMNVEV (reference sequence). The chain's CDR3 is CASRGPGWTTEAFF. The CDR3 DNA reads as TGTGCCAGCCGGGGGCCGGGGTGGACCACTGAAGCTTTCTTT.

The chain combines TRBV11-2 with TRBJ2-3, with 13 bases identical to TRBD2. The length of the CDR3 is 17 residues. Trimming at V came to 3 bases and at J to 0 bases, leaving 3 bases not matched to a gene. Germline V gives CDR1 SGHAT, CDR2 FQNNGV. The CDR3 coding sequence is TGTGCCAGCAGCTTGACTAGCGGGAGGTATAGCACAGATACGCAGTATTTT. Translation: CASSLTSGRYSTDTQYF. Complete variable domain (other parts from reference TRBV11-2 and TRBJ2-3): EAGVAQSPRYKIIEKRQSVAFWCNPISGHATLYWYQQILGQGPKLLIQFQNNGVVDDSQLPKDRFSAERLKGVDSTLKIQPAKLEDSAVYLCASSLTSGRYSTDTQYFGPGTRLTVL.

The chain combines TRBV11-2 with TRBJ2-7; possible D gene TRBD1, 6 bases. The CDR3 covers 13 residues. Trimming removed 1 base at V and 3 bases at J, with 7 bases between. Germline-derived CDR1 and CDR2 are SGHAT and FQNNGV. CDR3 DNA sequence: TGTGCCAGCAGCTTAGGGGACATCTACGAGCAGTACTTC. Residues: CASSLGDIYEQYF.

This chain links TRBV5-4 with TRBJ1-2; D is uncertain. The V gene's germline CDR1 is SGHNT and CDR2 YYREEE (reference sequence). V lost 0 bases, J lost 2 bases, and 11 bases lay in between. The CDR3 is 15 amino acids. The CDR3 spells CASSLGTERNYGYTF. Written as DNA, the CDR3 is TGTGCCAGCAGCTTGGGTACAGAGCGCAACTATGGCTACACCTTC.

About this clone itself: The sample carries other DNA sequences with the same CDR3. V and J are TRBV7-9 and TRBJ2-7; the match to TRBD1 covers 11 bases. The V gene's germline CDR1 is SEHNR and CDR2 FQNEAQ (reference sequence). The CDR3 is 14 amino acids. With V trimmed by 4 bases and J by 4 bases, 3 bases remained unmatched. The CDR3 DNA sequence: TGTGCCAGCAGCTCGGACAGGGGGCTTTACGAGCAGTACTTC. Amino acid sequence: CASSSDRGLYEQYF.

The chain employs TRBV19 and TRBJ1-1; D might be TRBD1 (5 bases). V dropped 7 bases and J dropped 8 bases, with 17 bases sitting between them. The CDR3 runs to 13 residues. The germline V gene has CDR1 LNHDA and CDR2 SQIVND (reference sequence). CDR3 loop: CASNPDRSEEAFF. The DNA of the CDR3 is TGTGCCAGTAACCCCGACAGAAGCGAAGAAGCTTTCTTT.

The chain combines TRBV29-1 with TRBJ1-4; D gene ambiguous. Germline CDR1 is SQVTM and CDR2 is ANQGSEA. V gave up 6 bases and J gave up 4 bases, with 12 bases separating them. This CDR3 has 13 amino acids. The CDR3: CSVLRENNEKLFF. CDR3 nucleotide sequence: TGCAGCGTCCTCAGAGAGAATAATGAAAAACTGTTTTTT.

The chain links TRBV28 to TRBJ2-5; no firm D call. V gave up 3 bases and J gave up 2 bases, with 4 bases separating them. The CDR3 consists of 12 residues. The V gene's germline CDR1 is MDHEN and CDR2 SYDVKM. CDR3: CASSFTQETQYF. The CDR3 DNA follows: TGTGCCAGCAGTTTTACTCAAGAGACCCAGTACTTC.

For this clone: Other DNA sequences in the sample encode the same CDR3. The chain links TRBV27 to TRBJ2-7; unclear D gene. The CDR3 extends over 13 amino acids. Germline CDR1 MNHEY, CDR2 SMNVEV (reference sequence). The germline V and J ends were trimmed by 2 bases and 4 bases, with 9 bases remaining between them. This CDR3 is CASSLGRSYEQYF. Written as DNA, the CDR3 is TGTGCCAGCAGTTTAGGCCGGAGTTACGAGCAGTACTTC.

The chain joins TRBV7-2 to TRBJ2-1; 8 nucleotides match TRBD2. Germline trimming cut 5 bases from V and 10 bases from J; bases unmatched to any gene: 16. Germline V gives CDR1 SGHTA, CDR2 FQGNSA. This CDR3 has 16 residues. The CDR3 loop reads CASSQPGLGGKEEQFF. The CDR3 coding sequence is TGTGCCAGCAGCCAGCCGGGACTAGGAGGGAAAGAGGAGCAGTTCTTC. Complete variable domain (other parts from reference TRBV7-2 and TRBJ2-1): GAGVSQSPSNKVTEKGKDVELRCDPISGHTALYWYRQSLGQGLEFLIYFQGNSAPDKSGLPSDRFSAERTGGSVSTLTIQRTQQEDSAVYLCASSQPGLGGKEEQFFGPGTRLTVL.

This clone was observed a handful of times. J is TRBJ1-5 and V is TRBV30, with a weak D call TRBD1 (6 bases). Germline CDR1 reads GTSNPN; CDR2 reads SVGIG (reference sequence). V was trimmed by 2 bases and J by 0 bases, leaving 8 bases between them. The CDR3 contains 14 residues. As DNA, the CDR3 is TGTGCCTGGAGTACAGGGTATAGCAATCAGCCCCAGCATTTT. It specifies CAWSTGYSNQPQHF.

J is TRBJ2-5 and V is TRBV27; perhaps TRBD2 as D (6 bases). Germline CDR1 and CDR2: MNHEY and SMNVEV (reference sequence). The ends were cut back, 1 base at V and 5 bases at J, with 23 bases in the middle. CDR3 size: 18 residues. The CDR3 sequence: CASSLFGQAGFSPETQYF. The CDR3 coding sequence is TGTGCCAGCAGTTTATTCGGCCAGGCGGGATTTTCTCCGGAGACCCAGTACTTC.

The chain has TRBV9 and TRBJ2-7, with D perhaps given as TRBD1 or TRBD2 (6 bases each). Germline values: CDR1 SGDLS, CDR2 YYNGEE. The CDR3 covers 17 residues. The V gene lost 0 bases and the J gene lost 3 bases, with 19 bases spanning the gap. DNA for the CDR3: TGTGCCAGCAGCGTAGGGCTAGCGAGAGGGGGAATCTACGAGCAGTACTTC. Translation gives CASSVGLARGGIYEQYF.

The chain couples TRBV29-1 to TRBJ1-2; D not resolved. The CDR3 runs to 11 residues. Per the germline V gene, CDR1 is SQVTM and CDR2 is ANQGSEA. Trimming pared 5 bases from V and 2 bases from J, leaving 6 bases between. CDR3 coding DNA: TGCAGCGTTTTCAGCAACTATGGCTACACCTTC. Residues: CSVFSNYGYTF.

This clone appeared a few times. The chain joins TRBV9 to TRBJ1-1; weak D call: TRBD1 (6 bases). From germline, CDR1 is SGDLS and CDR2 YYNGEE. The ends were cut back, 4 bases at V and 0 bases at J, with 13 bases in the middle. This CDR3 contains 15 residues. The CDR3 protein is CASSSSGTMNTEAFF. The CDR3 bases are TGTGCCAGCAGCTCCTCCGGGACAATGAACACTGAAGCTTTCTTT.